The 22 T cell receptor beta chains in this list originate from one sample, sequenced in a study of T cell changes during pregnancy in multiple sclerosis. The method was immunoSEQ multiplex PCR; TCRdb's version includes in-frame clones alone and lacks a portion of them. The table has 40,000 to 45,000 clones, about 88% seen once; the top ten hold approximately 0.6%. Sample: CD4+ T cells from peripheral blood mononuclear cells, taken in the first trimester of pregnancy. These receptors came from a female donor with multiple sclerosis, enrolled in a pregnancy study.

The chain recombines TRBV6-1 with TRBJ2-7; perhaps TRBD2 as D (6 bases). Germline V gives CDR1 MNHNS, CDR2 SASEGT. CDR3 length: 13 residues. The V end lost 4 bases, the J end lost 3 bases, and 10 bases lay between the germline ends. The CDR3 loop reads CASSAGEGYEQYF. In nucleotides, the CDR3 is TGTGCCAGCAGTGCGGGGGAAGGCTACGAGCAGTACTTC.

Points on this clone: Other nucleotide sequences in the sample specify the same CDR3. This chain joins TRBV4-3 and TRBJ1-3, with TRBD1 matching over 8 bases. Germline assignment: CDR1 LGHNA and CDR2 YSLEER. The CDR3 runs 17 residues. V shed 1 base, J shed 1 base, and the junction held 6 bases outside the gene matches. In nucleotides, the CDR3 is TGCGCCAGCAGCCAAGGGACAGGGTCAACATCTGGAAACACCATATATTTT. This translates into CASSQGTGSTSGNTIYF.

CDR3 protein: CASSQDLGQGNYGYTF. The CDR3 coding sequence is TGTGCCAGCAGCCAAGACCTAGGACAGGGGAACTATGGCTACACCTTC. The V call is TRBV14, the J call TRBJ1-2, with 9 nucleotides matching TRBD1. The CDR3 runs 16 residues. The germline CDR1 and CDR2 sequences are SGHDN and FVKESK. V trimming: 0 bases; J trimming: 2 bases; junction bases outside the gene matches: 4.

This chain links TRBV15 with TRBJ2-1; 13 nucleotides match TRBD2. The CDR3 loop spans 17 amino acids. Germline loops: CDR1 LNHNV, CDR2 YYDKDF (reference sequence). V dropped 2 bases and J dropped 7; count of bases not matched to a gene: 8. As DNA, the CDR3 is TGTGCCACCAGCAGACAGCGGACTAGCGGGAGTAGGAATGAGCAGTTCTTC. Its protein is CATSRQRTSGSRNEQFF.

V is TRBV6-4 and J is TRBJ1-5, with D possibly being TRBD1 (5 bases). Trimming took off 6 bases at V and 7 bases at J, with 13 bases between the two ends. Germline lookup yields CDR1 MRHNA and CDR2 SNTAGT. This CDR3 is 13 amino acids long. CDR3 coding DNA: TGTGCCAGCAGCCCGCAGGGAGGGCAGCCCCAGCATTTT. Its protein is CASSPQGGQPQHF.

The chain carries TRBV7-9 and TRBJ2-2; 7 positions match TRBD2. With 7 bases clipped from V and 7 bases from J, the junction kept 15 bases outside the gene matches. This CDR3 region has 16 residues. Per germline, CDR1 SEHNR and CDR2 FQNEAQ (reference sequence). As DNA, the CDR3 is TGTGCCAGCACCTTTGCTACCGGGAGGCAGGGCGGGGAGCTGTTTTTT. Residues: CASTFATGRQGGELFF. Combining the CDR3 with reference TRBV7-9 and TRBJ2-2 gives the whole variable domain DTGVSQNPRHKITKRGQNVTFRCDPISEHNRLYWYRQTLGQGPEFLTYFQNEAQLEKSRLLSDRFSAERPKGSFSTLEIQRTEQGDSAMYLCASTFATGRQGGELFFGEGSRLTVL.

The J gene is TRBJ2-3, the V gene TRBV5-1; 10 nucleotides agree with TRBD2. The CDR3 sequence is 21 residues long. After removal of 3 bases from V and 0 bases from J, the junction contained 19 bases not matched to a gene. Germline CDR1 and CDR2: SGHRS and YFSETQ. Here the CDR3 reads CASSSDWRTSGGIPSTDTQYF. The CDR3 DNA sequence: TGCGCCAGCAGCTCGGACTGGAGGACTAGCGGTGGAATCCCTAGCACAGATACGCAGTATTTT.

V is TRBV27 and J is TRBJ1-2, with D possibly TRBD1 on 5 matching bases. The germline V gene has CDR1 MNHEY and CDR2 SMNVEV (reference sequence). The CDR3 is 14 residues long. Between the trimmed V and J ends, which lost 6 bases and 7 bases, there was a span of 18 bases. CDR3 in DNA: TGTGCCAGCAGAAAATCGGAGGGGCGGGGTGGCTACACCTTC. Its protein product is CASRKSEGRGGYTF.

This chain links TRBV18 with TRBJ1-5, with TRBD1 as a possible D gene (6 bases). V was clipped by 2 bases and J by 4 bases, with 12 bases between them. This CDR3 spans 15 amino acids. CDR1 KGHSH and CDR2 LQKENI come from the germline V gene. As DNA, the CDR3 is TGTGCCAGCTCACCATCGGACAGACCTAATCAGCCCCAGCATTTT. Translated: CASSPSDRPNQPQHF.

This sequence joins TRBV27 and TRBJ2-7, with D maybe TRBD1 (7 bases). Germline V CDR1 and CDR2: MNHEY, SMNVEV (reference sequence). The CDR3 length is 15 residues. V gave up 5 bases and J gave up 0 bases, with 14 bases separating them. The DNA for the CDR3 is TGTGCCAGCAGTCTGACTAGGGACAGCTCCTACGAGCAGTACTTC. Protein product: CASSLTRDSSYEQYF.

V is TRBV4-3 and J is TRBJ2-3; 8 nucleotides line up with TRBD2. V lost 2 bases to trimming and J lost 4 bases; unmatched junction nucleotides: 11. This CDR3 is 17 amino acids long. Germline V gene data show CDR1 as LGHNA and CDR2 as YSLEER. CDR3 nucleotides: TGCGCCAGCAGCCAAATCCTTAGCGGGATCGGGGCAGATACGCAGTATTTT. The encoded protein is CASSQILSGIGADTQYF.

The chain links TRBV5-1 to TRBJ2-3; D is undetermined. Germline-derived CDR1 and CDR2 are SGHRS and YFSETQ. The CDR3 spans 14 residues. Trimming cost V 1 base and J 2 bases, with 8 bases left between them. The CDR3 DNA follows: TGCGCCAGCAGCTTGATTAGACTCACAGATACGCAGTATTTT. This encodes CASSLIRLTDTQYF.

This chain joins TRBV9 and TRBJ2-7; 9 bases map to TRBD2. The germline V gene encodes CDR1 SGDLS and CDR2 YYNGEE. J was trimmed by 1 base and V by 0 bases; bases with no gene match: 5. The CDR3 is 16 residues long. The CDR3 is CASSVGASGMSYEQYF. CDR3 bases: TGTGCCAGCAGCGTAGGGGCTAGCGGGATGTCCTACGAGCAGTACTTC.

The chain joins TRBV27 to TRBJ1-2; D may be TRBD1 (6 bases). The CDR3 totals 12 residues. Germline V gene sequence: CDR1 MNHEY, CDR2 SMNVEV (reference sequence). The V end lost 2 bases, the J end lost 8 bases, and 9 bases lay between the germline ends. The CDR3 spells CASSLRGIGYTF. The CDR3 DNA sequence: TGTGCCAGCAGTTTAAGGGGGATCGGCTACACCTTC.

The CDR3, as DNA: TGTGCCAGCAGCGGGGACAGGGGCTATGGCTACACCTTC. Translation: CASSGDRGYGYTF. The chain couples TRBV7-3 to TRBJ1-2; 10 positions agree with TRBD1. Trimming took 5 bases from V and 4 from J; bases not matched to a gene: 1. Germline V gene lookup returns CDR1 SGHTA and CDR2 FQGTGA. The CDR3 totals 13 residues.

This rearrangement joins TRBV30 to TRBJ1-2; no definite D call. The germline V and J ends were trimmed by 0 bases and 0 bases, with 8 bases remaining between them. Looked up from germline, CDR1 is GTSNPN and CDR2 is SVGIG (reference sequence). The CDR3 consists of 14 residues. CDR3: CAWSVSRTNYGYTF. The CDR3 coding sequence is TGTGCCTGGAGTGTATCCAGGACTAACTATGGCTACACCTTC. Together with reference TRBV30 and TRBJ1-2, the CDR3 gives the full variable domain: SQTIHQWPATLVQPVGSPLSLECTVEGTSNPNLYWYRQAAGRGLQLLFYSVGIGQISSEVPQNLSASRPQDRQFILSSKKLLLSDSGFYLCAWSVSRTNYGYTFGSGTRLTVV.

The gene calls are TRBV29-1 and TRBJ1-1; weak D call: TRBD1 (5 bases). Trimming took 4 bases from V and 0 from J, leaving 9 bases between them. The CDR3 is 13 amino acids. The germline V gene encodes CDR1 SQVTM and CDR2 ANQGSEA. CDR3 DNA sequence: TGCAGCGTTGGGGAGGGGCTGAACACTGAAGCTTTCTTT. This gives the protein CSVGEGLNTEAFF. The full variable domain, rest sourced from reference TRBV29-1 and TRBJ1-1, is SAVISQKPSRDICQRGTSLTIQCQVDSQVTMMFWYRQQPGQSLTLIATANQGSEATYESGFVIDKFPISRPNLTFSTLTVSNMSPEDSSIYLCSVGEGLNTEAFFGQGTRLTVV.

The genes are TRBV5-1 and TRBJ2-1; 10 nucleotides line up with TRBD2. The CDR3 length is 14 residues. CDR1 SGHRS and CDR2 YFSETQ come from the germline V gene. The V gene end was trimmed by 7 bases and the J gene end by 7 bases; junction bases not matched to a gene: 8. The CDR3: CASGPAGGRNEQFF. The CDR3 bases are TGCGCCAGCGGGCCAGCGGGAGGGAGGAATGAGCAGTTCTTC. The complete variable domain, with remaining parts taken from reference TRBV5-1 and TRBJ2-1, reads KAGVTQTPRYLIKTRGQQVTLSCSPISGHRSVSWYQQTPGQGLQFLFEYFSETQRNKGNFPGRFSGRQFSNSRSEMNVSTLELGDSALYLCASGPAGGRNEQFFGPGTRLTVL.

The chain joins TRBV28 to TRBJ2-7; a possible D gene is TRBD1 (6 bases). V lost 6 bases and J 4 bases, leaving 10 bases between the germline ends. This CDR3 comprises 12 residues. Germline CDR1 reads MDHEN; CDR2 reads SYDVKM. CDR3 sequence: CASSRTAYEQYF. The CDR3 DNA is TGTGCCAGCAGCCGGACAGCTTACGAGCAGTACTTC.

The chain employs TRBV5-1 and TRBJ2-7; 10 bases map to TRBD1. The ends lost 0 bases at V and 6 bases at J; junction bases unmatched: 6. The CDR3 length is 15 residues. Germline CDR1 and CDR2: SGHRS and YFSETQ. CDR3 nucleotide sequence: TGCGCCAGCAGCTTGGCCGGACAGGGGGGGGGCGAGCAGTACTTC. This translates into CASSLAGQGGGEQYF.

This chain links TRBV21-1 with TRBJ2-3; the D call TRBD2 from the table was never checked on the DNA. TRBV21-1 is noted as a pseudogene. This CDR3 is built from 16 residues. The CDR3 DNA reads as TGTGCCAGCAGCAAAGTAACTAGCGGGAGCACAGATACGCAGTATTTT. This gives the protein CASSKVTSGSTDTQYF.

The J gene is TRBJ2-2, the V gene TRBV7-9, with D uncertain. V dropped 1 base and J dropped 1 base, with 4 bases sitting between them. CDR3 size: 14 residues. Germline-derived CDR1 and CDR2 are SEHNR and FQNEAQ (reference sequence). The CDR3 spells CASSLGQNTGELFF. Written as DNA, the CDR3 is TGTGCCAGCAGCTTAGGACAGAACACCGGGGAGCTGTTTTTT.